The 6 T cell receptor beta chains listed next were all sequenced from one sample in a study of T cell responses to AZD1222 COVID-19 vaccine. The protocol was immunoSEQ multiplex PCR, while the TCRdb copy is restricted to in-frame clones and leaves out a portion. The profile covers about 150,000 clones, with about 87% appearing a single time and roughly 2.9% taken by the ten largest. The sample consisted of peripheral blood, taken on day 0 of AZD1222 vaccination. These receptors originate from an adult in good health.

A note on this clone: The germline gene is not matched at one end of the junction; a read error may be the cause. Other DNA sequences in the sample encode the same CDR3. The chain combines TRBV6-5 with TRBJ1-2; D is perhaps TRBD1 (6 bases). The CDR3 length is 14 residues. Germline V CDR1 and CDR2: MNHEY, SVGAGI. DNA of the CDR3: TGTGCCAGTAGTTATAGGGGGACTAACTATGGCTACACCTTC. Amino acid sequence: CASSYRGTNYGYTF.

The gene calls are TRBV28 and TRBJ1-6; D unclear. With 9 bases removed from V and 3 bases from J, the gap between germline ends came to 12 bases. The V gene's germline CDR1 is MDHEN and CDR2 SYDVKM. There are 14 residues in the CDR3. The CDR3 sequence: CASQPGSYNSPLHF. DNA of the CDR3: TGTGCCAGTCAACCCGGGAGCTATAATTCACCCCTCCACTTT. Combining the CDR3 with reference TRBV28 and TRBJ1-6 gives the whole variable domain DVKVTQSSRYLVKRTGEKVFLECVQDMDHENMFWYRQDPGLGLRLIYFSYDVKMKEKGDIPEGYSVSREKKERFSLILESASTNQTSMYLCASQPGSYNSPLHFGNGTRLTVT.

The chain recombines TRBV5-1 with TRBJ2-1; a weak D match, TRBD1 (8 bases). Between the trimmed V and J ends, which lost 2 bases and 7 bases, there was a span of 19 bases. CDR3 length: 16 amino acids. The germline gives CDR1 SGHRS, CDR2 YFSETQ. CDR3: CASSFESYRGGNEQFF. The CDR3, as DNA: TGCGCCAGCAGCTTCGAATCTTACAGGGGGGGAAATGAGCAGTTCTTC.

The rearrangement links TRBV7-9 to TRBJ1-3; no reliable D call. From germline, CDR1 is SEHNR and CDR2 FQNEAQ (reference sequence). The CDR3 consists of 16 residues. V lost 5 bases and J 2 bases, leaving 16 bases between the germline ends. CDR3 loop: CASSPPGQVAGNTIYF. CDR3 nucleotides: TGTGCCAGCAGCCCCCCCGGTCAGGTGGCTGGAAACACCATATATTTT.

The V call is TRBV7-9, the J call TRBJ1-3; no definite D call. The V and J ends lost 5 bases and 4 bases respectively, with 18 bases between them. The CDR3 loop spans 16 amino acids. Germline V gene lookup returns CDR1 SEHNR and CDR2 FQNEAQ (reference sequence). The CDR3 coding sequence is TGTGCCAGCAGCCCCCTGCAGGCCGCGGGGGGAAACACCATATATTTT. Amino acid sequence: CASSPLQAAGGNTIYF.

V gene TRBV9 combines with J gene TRBJ1-4, with 10 bases identical to TRBD1. The J segment lost 8 bases and the V segment lost 0 bases, leaving 7 bases of the junction unmatched. CDR3 length: 16 amino acids. CDR1 is SGDLS and CDR2 is YYNGEE in the germline V gene. The CDR3 protein is CASSVVAGQGKEKLFF. The DNA for the CDR3 is TGTGCCAGCAGCGTAGTCGCGGGACAGGGGAAAGAAAAACTGTTTTTT.